This entry lists 13 T cell receptor beta chains sequenced from one sample in a study of blood T cell repertoires in COVID-19. Libraries were prepared by immunoSEQ multiplex PCR; TCRdb keeps only in-frame clonotypes and omits some of them. This table has 120,000 to 150,000 clones, roughly 76% appearing once. The sequencing sample was made of peripheral blood. These TCRs come from an elderly man with acute or convalescent COVID-19.

The chain recombines TRBV30 with TRBJ2-7; 7 bases are a match to TRBD1. This CDR3 has 13 amino acids. Germline CDR1 and CDR2: GTSNPN and SVGIG (reference sequence). V shed 1 base, J shed 3 bases, and the junction held 3 bases outside the gene matches. CDR3 region: CAWSAGTVYEQYF. CDR3 coding DNA: TGTGCCTGGAGTGCCGGGACAGTCTACGAGCAGTACTTC. Drawing the rest from reference TRBV30 and TRBJ2-7, the complete variable domain is SQTIHQWPATLVQPVGSPLSLECTVEGTSNPNLYWYRQAAGRGLQLLFYSVGIGQISSEVPQNLSASRPQDRQFILSSKKLLLSDSGFYLCAWSAGTVYEQYFGPGTRLTVT.

The rearrangement uses TRBV10-3 and TRBJ2-3, with 8 bases identical to TRBD2. Germline trimming cut 3 bases from V and 5 bases from J; bases unmatched to any gene: 16. The CDR3 totals 18 residues. Germline lookup yields CDR1 ENHRY and CDR2 SYGVKD. In DNA form, the CDR3 reads TGTGCCATCAGTGACCGATTGAATAGCGGGGTTACTGGAGATACGCAGTATTTT. It encodes CAISDRLNSGVTGDTQYF.

The chain combines TRBV4-2 with TRBJ2-2; 8 bases are shared with TRBD1. Germline values: CDR1 LGHNA, CDR2 YNFKEQ. After removal of 0 bases from V and 4 bases from J, the junction contained 7 bases not matched to a gene. The CDR3 runs to 17 residues. The DNA for the CDR3 is TGTGCCAGCAGCCAAGATAACACAGGGGGTAGCACCGGGGAGCTGTTTTTT. This codes for CASSQDNTGGSTGELFF.

The rearrangement links TRBV11-2 to TRBJ1-2, with TRBD1 matching over 7 bases. Losses at the gene ends were 2 bases for V and 4 bases for J; bases not matched to a gene: 1. Germline V gene data show CDR1 as SGHAT and CDR2 as FQNNGV. The CDR3 sequence is 13 residues long. The CDR3 is CASSLNRGYGYTF. In DNA form, the CDR3 reads TGTGCCAGCAGCTTAAACAGGGGCTATGGCTACACCTTC.

The chain uses TRBV3-1 (or the pseudogene TRBV3-2) and TRBJ2-7; TRBD1 matches 8 bases. The CDR3 covers 15 residues. V shed 4 bases, J shed 0 bases, and the junction held 5 bases outside the gene matches. Germline CDR1 and CDR2: LGHDT and YNNKEL (reference sequence). In DNA, the CDR3 is TGTGCCAGCAGCCCGCAGGACAGGGCCTCCTACGAGCAGTACTTC. It encodes CASSPQDRASYEQYF.

The table lists this clone with a few counts. CDR3 in amino acids: CASTLTGRLGYTF. The CDR3 nucleotides are TGTGCCAGCACCCTCACAGGGAGACTAGGCTACACCTTC. The chain has TRBV12-3 or TRBV12-4 and TRBJ1-2, with D perhaps matching TRBD1 (6 bases). This CDR3 spans 13 amino acids. V dropped 7 bases and J dropped 8 bases, with 17 bases sitting between them.

J is TRBJ2-1 and V is TRBV11-2; tentative D call: TRBD2 (5 bases). There are 15 residues in the CDR3. The germline CDR1 and CDR2 sequences are SGHAT and FQNNGV. Trimming shortened V by 3 bases and J by 5 bases, and 14 bases separated the two germline ends. The CDR3 region has the DNA TGTGCCAGCAGCTTCGCGGGCCAGGCAAACAATGAGCAGTTCTTC. Its protein is CASSFAGQANNEQFF.

The chain employs TRBV5-4 and TRBJ2-3; D unresolved. V was pared by 5 bases and J by 2 bases, with 15 bases between. The CDR3 sequence is 15 residues long. Germline loops: CDR1 SGHNT, CDR2 YYREEE (reference sequence). CDR3: CASSSATSITDTQYF. In nucleotides, the CDR3 is TGTGCCAGCAGTTCCGCGACATCGATCACAGATACGCAGTATTTT.

This clone was detected once. The V gene is TRBV18, the J gene TRBJ2-1; D may be TRBD1 (6 bases). V gave up 3 bases and J gave up 5 bases, with 17 bases separating them. This CDR3 region has 16 residues. The V gene's germline CDR1 is KGHSH and CDR2 LQKENI. This CDR3 reads CASSPSNRERNNEQFF. Here the CDR3 DNA reads TGTGCCAGCTCACCCAGCAACAGGGAAAGAAACAATGAGCAGTTCTTC.

The chain recombines TRBV3-1 (or the pseudogene TRBV3-2) with TRBJ1-2, with 12 bases fitting TRBD1. This CDR3 comprises 14 residues. V was pared by 4 bases and J by 7 bases, with 4 bases of the junction left unmatched. Germline V gene data show CDR1 as LGHDT and CDR2 as YNNKEL (reference sequence). CDR3 residues: CASSLGQGARGYTF. The CDR3 nucleotides are TGTGCCAGCAGCCTGGGACAGGGGGCGCGTGGCTACACCTTC.

V usage is TRBV2 and J usage is TRBJ2-5, with no clear D. The CDR3 covers 13 residues. CDR1 and CDR2 (germline): SNHLY, FYNNEI. The V and J ends lost 6 bases and 5 bases respectively, with 13 bases between them. DNA of the CDR3: TGTGCCAGCAGCGCCAGTGTCGGGGAGACCCAGTACTTC. Its protein product is CASSASVGETQYF.

The rearrangement uses TRBV6-1 and TRBJ2-1; 10 bases match TRBD2. V shed 4 bases, J shed 1 base, and the junction held 4 bases outside the gene matches. Germline V lookup: CDR1 MNHNS, CDR2 SASEGT. The CDR3 loop spans 16 amino acids. The DNA for the CDR3 is TGTGCCAGCAGTGGAACTAGCGGGGAGTCCTACAATGAGCAGTTCTTC. As protein: CASSGTSGESYNEQFF.

The V gene is TRBV27, the J gene TRBJ2-7; D not certain. Trimming removed 5 bases at V and 4 bases at J, with 6 bases between. The CDR3 length is 11 residues. CDR1 is MNHEY, CDR2 SMNVEV, per germline (reference sequence). The CDR3 spells CASSTQYEQYF. CDR3 DNA: TGTGCCAGCAGTACCCAGTACGAGCAGTACTTC.